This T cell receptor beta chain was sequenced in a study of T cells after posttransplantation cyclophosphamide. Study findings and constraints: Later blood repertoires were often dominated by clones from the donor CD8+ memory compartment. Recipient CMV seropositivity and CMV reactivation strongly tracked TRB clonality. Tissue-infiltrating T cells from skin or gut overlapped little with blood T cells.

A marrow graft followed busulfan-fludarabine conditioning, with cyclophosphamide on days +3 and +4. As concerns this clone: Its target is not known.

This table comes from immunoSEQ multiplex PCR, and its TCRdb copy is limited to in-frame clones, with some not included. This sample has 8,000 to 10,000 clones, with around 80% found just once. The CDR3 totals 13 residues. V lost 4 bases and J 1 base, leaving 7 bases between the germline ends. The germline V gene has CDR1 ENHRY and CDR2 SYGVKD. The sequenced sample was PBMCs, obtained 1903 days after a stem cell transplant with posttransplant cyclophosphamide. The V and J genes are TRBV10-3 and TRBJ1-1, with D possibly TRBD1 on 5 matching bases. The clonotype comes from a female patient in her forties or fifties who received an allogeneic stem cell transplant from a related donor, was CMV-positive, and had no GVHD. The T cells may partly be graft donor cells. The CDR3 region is CAISGQGNTEAFF. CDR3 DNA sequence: TGTGCCATCAGTGGTCAGGGGAACACTGAAGCTTTCTTT.